A single sample gave rise to the 30 T cell receptor beta chains below, sequenced in a study of shared clonotypes between healthy human individuals. Measured with immunoSEQ multiplex PCR; TCRdb has only the in-frame clones, and not every one. This sample yields about 960,000 clones, of which approximately 80% are seen a single time; about 1.5% belongs to the top ten. The sequencing sample was made of memory CD4+ T cells sorted from blood. Subset noted: CD45RA-negative fraction. The source of these receptors is a man between 18 and 35 years old in good health.

This chain connects TRBV11-1 to TRBJ2-5, with 8 bases that match TRBD1. Germline trimming cut 6 bases from V and 5 bases from J; bases unmatched to any gene: 5. Germline V gives CDR1 SGHAT, CDR2 FQDESV (reference sequence). CDR3 size: 13 residues. The CDR3 sequence: CASRRTGTETQYF. In nucleotides, the CDR3 is TGTGCCAGCAGGCGGACAGGGACTGAGACCCAGTACTTC.

This clone was found a few times. The same CDR3 also results from other DNA sequences found in this sample. The J gene is TRBJ1-2, the V gene TRBV7-9; perhaps TRBD1 as D (6 bases). In germline, CDR1 is SEHNR, CDR2 FQNEAQ (reference sequence). Deletions cut 5 bases from V and 2 bases from J, with 9 bases between. CDR3 length: 13 amino acids. CDR3 protein: CASSPGQNYGYTF. The CDR3 coding sequence is TGTGCCAGCAGCCCTGGACAGAACTATGGCTACACCTTC.

The chain joins TRBV5-1 to TRBJ1-1; D gene ambiguous. This CDR3 contains 15 residues. Trimming stripped 0 bases from V and 5 bases from J, with 14 bases between. The V gene's germline CDR1 is SGHRS and CDR2 YFSETQ. The CDR3 sequence: CASSLGVLPGTEAFF. CDR3 bases: TGCGCCAGCAGCTTGGGGGTTCTCCCGGGTACTGAAGCTTTCTTT.

The rearrangement uses TRBV5-6 and TRBJ2-3, with 12 bases matching TRBD2. CDR3 length: 13 residues. Germline trimming cut 5 bases from V and 5 bases from J; bases unmatched to any gene: 0. Germline CDR1 SGHDT, CDR2 YYEEEE. The CDR3 DNA reads as TGTGCCAGCAGGGGACTAGCGGGAGATACGCAGTATTTT. Translated, it gives CASRGLAGDTQYF.

This chain joins TRBV25-1 and TRBJ2-4, with D hard to call. V gave up 6 bases and J gave up 4 bases, with 10 bases separating them. Germline CDR1 is MGHDK and CDR2 is SYGVNS. CDR3 length equals 13 residues. Written as DNA, the CDR3 is TGTGCCAGCAGCCCGACGGAGAAAAACATTCAGTACTTC. Translated, it gives CASSPTEKNIQYF.

The rearrangement joins TRBV12-5 to TRBJ1-5; weak D call: TRBD1 (6 bases). V was clipped by 8 bases and J by 0 bases, with 23 bases between them. This CDR3 region has 18 residues. Germline CDR1 LGHNT, CDR2 FRNRAP. CDR3 nucleotide sequence: TGTGCTAGTTCAATTCAAGGGGGAAGGACTTATAGCAATCAGCCCCAGCATTTT. Translation gives CASSIQGGRTYSNQPQHF.

On this clone: The identical CDR3 is also encoded by other nucleotide sequences in the sample. The rearrangement joins TRBV9 to TRBJ2-3, with D maybe TRBD2 (5 bases). Per the germline V gene, CDR1 is SGDLS and CDR2 is YYNGEE. This CDR3 spans 15 amino acids. The V and J ends lost 4 bases and 5 bases respectively, with 17 bases between them. CDR3 amino acids: CASSPPGLARDTQYF. The CDR3 bases are TGTGCCAGCAGCCCACCGGGCCTAGCCAGAGATACGCAGTATTTT.

The chain recombines TRBV5-1 with TRBJ1-6, with D perhaps matching TRBD1 (5 bases). Germline-derived CDR1 and CDR2 are SGHRS and YFSETQ. CDR3 length: 15 amino acids. The germline V and J ends were trimmed by 4 bases and 5 bases, with 13 bases remaining between them. CDR3 sequence: CASSAGTVNNSPLHF. DNA for the CDR3: TGCGCCAGCAGCGCAGGGACGGTAAATAATTCACCCCTCCACTTT.

A few counts support this clone. The chain recombines TRBV19 with TRBJ2-3; D is perhaps TRBD2 (7 bases). Germline CDR1 and CDR2: LNHDA and SQIVND (reference sequence). This CDR3 has 17 amino acids. Trimming shortened V by 4 bases and J by 3 bases, and 20 bases separated the two germline ends. CDR3 coding DNA: TGTGCCAGTAGTAGGACGGGGGCAGCGGGACGGACAGATACGCAGTATTTT. Translation: CASSRTGAAGRTDTQYF.

The chain carries TRBV29-1 and TRBJ2-5; D is unresolved. Trimming cost V 4 bases and J 9 bases, with 9 bases left between them. CDR1 and CDR2 (germline): SQVTM, ANQGSEA. The CDR3 consists of 10 residues. DNA for the CDR3: TGCAGCGTTGGCGGCCCTCCCCAGTACTTC. Protein sequence: CSVGGPPQYF.

The chain is built from TRBV4-1 and TRBJ2-3; 9 bases line up with TRBD1. Germline V lookup: CDR1 MGHRA, CDR2 YSYEKL. This CDR3 has 16 residues. The ends lost 3 bases at V and 7 bases at J; junction bases unmatched: 11. The CDR3 loop reads CASSQRTGALSHTQYF. For the CDR3, the DNA is TGCGCCAGCAGCCAGCGGACAGGGGCCCTATCGCATACGCAGTATTTT.

V and J are TRBV7-2 and TRBJ2-7, with D perhaps assigned TRBD1 or TRBD2 (5 bases each). Per germline, CDR1 SGHTA and CDR2 FQGNSA. The ends were cut back, 1 base at V and 4 bases at J, with 11 bases in the middle. The CDR3 has 14 residues. In nucleotides, the CDR3 is TGTGCCAGCAGCTTAGGAGGGACGCAATACGAGCAGTACTTC. Residues: CASSLGGTQYEQYF.

The J gene is TRBJ1-4, the V gene TRBV30, with unresolved D. The germline V gene has CDR1 GTSNPN and CDR2 SVGIG (reference sequence). The CDR3 extends over 14 amino acids. The germline V and J ends were trimmed by 3 bases and 5 bases, with 13 bases remaining between them. CDR3 sequence: CAWRRRDLNEKLFF. CDR3 coding DNA: TGTGCCTGGAGGAGAAGAGACCTCAATGAAAAACTGTTTTTT.

This clone was counted between two and nine times. This chain joins TRBV5-1 and TRBJ1-1; D is undetermined. Germline CDR1 and CDR2: SGHRS and YFSETQ. Trimming cost V 3 bases and J 1 base, with 16 bases left between them. The CDR3 sequence is 16 residues long. The CDR3 reads CASSSEPRRGNTEAFF. As DNA, the CDR3 is TGCGCCAGCAGCTCGGAACCTAGACGGGGGAACACTGAAGCTTTCTTT.

V usage is TRBV5-4 and J usage is TRBJ2-5; D possibly corresponds to TRBD2 (6 bases). In germline, CDR1 is SGHNT, CDR2 YYREEE (reference sequence). The germline V and J ends were trimmed by 4 bases and 2 bases, with 18 bases remaining between them. The CDR3 runs to 16 residues. DNA for the CDR3: TGTGCCAGCAGCCCCCTCCCGGGGGTAGGTCAAGAGACCCAGTACTTC. It is translated as CASSPLPGVGQETQYF.

This clone was observed a few times. The chain carries TRBV27 and TRBJ1-1; D not resolved. Trimming cost V 0 bases and J 6 bases, with 8 bases left between them. This CDR3 is built from 13 residues. In germline, CDR1 is MNHEY, CDR2 SMNVEV (reference sequence). CDR3 sequence: CASSLSGNPEAFF. The DNA for the CDR3 is TGTGCCAGCAGTTTATCGGGGAATCCTGAAGCTTTCTTT.

The J gene is TRBJ2-7, the V gene TRBV9, with 7 bases identical to TRBD1. CDR1 and CDR2 from the germline V gene are SGDLS and YYNGEE. The V segment lost 3 bases and the J segment 6 bases; nucleotides outside the gene matches: 9. CDR3 length equals 14 residues. The CDR3 nucleotides read TGTGCCAGCAGCGATACAGGGGCGGTGGGCGAGCAGTACTTC. It yields the protein CASSDTGAVGEQYF.

This sequence joins TRBV5-5 and TRBJ2-7; possible D gene TRBD1, 6 bases. The CDR3 is 16 amino acids. With 5 bases removed from V and 1 base from J, the gap between germline ends came to 19 bases. The V gene's germline CDR1 is SGHKS and CDR2 YYEKEE (reference sequence). This chain's CDR3 is CASSYEARGASYEQYF. DNA of the CDR3: TGTGCCAGCAGTTATGAGGCCAGGGGTGCATCCTACGAGCAGTACTTC.

V usage is TRBV4-2 and J usage is TRBJ1-5, with TRBD1 matching 8 bases. V was pared by 2 bases and J by 5 bases, with 5 bases of the junction left unmatched. The CDR3 contains 15 residues. Germline V gene data show CDR1 as LGHNA and CDR2 as YNFKEQ. CDR3 bases: TGTGCCAGCAGCCAACTGGGACAGGCTGATCAGCCCCAGCATTTT. It yields the protein CASSQLGQADQPQHF.

The chain uses TRBV2 and TRBJ2-2, with 7 bases identical to TRBD1. From germline, CDR1 is SNHLY and CDR2 FYNNEI. The CDR3 runs to 15 residues. Germline trimming cut 6 bases from V and 2 bases from J; bases unmatched to any gene: 6. The CDR3 region is CASRVRDSNTGELFF. In nucleotides, the CDR3 is TGTGCCAGCAGGGTCCGGGACAGCAACACCGGGGAGCTGTTTTTT.

This clone is deemed medium-sized. Other DNA sequences within the sample encode an identical CDR3. This chain connects TRBV30 to TRBJ1-1; a possible D gene is TRBD1 (5 bases). In germline, CDR1 is GTSNPN, CDR2 SVGIG (reference sequence). V lost 6 bases to trimming and J lost 0 bases, with 14 bases between them. This CDR3 is built from 14 residues. Written as DNA, the CDR3 is TGTGCCTGTACCTCGGGACGGTTGAACACTGAAGCTTTCTTT. As protein: CACTSGRLNTEAFF.

The gene calls are TRBV30 and TRBJ1-4, with D possibly being TRBD1 (6 bases). Germline CDR1 reads GTSNPN; CDR2 reads SVGIG (reference sequence). CDR3 length: 12 residues. V was pared by 7 bases and J by 8 bases, with 14 bases between. The CDR3 spells CAFDRLGEKLFF. The CDR3 DNA sequence: TGTGCCTTTGACAGGTTGGGGGAAAAACTGTTTTTT.

The V gene is TRBV19, the J gene TRBJ2-3, with D tentatively TRBD1 (5 bases). The V gene's germline CDR1 is LNHDA and CDR2 SQIVND (reference sequence). There are 14 residues in the CDR3. V was cut by 4 bases and J by 0 bases, with 8 bases left in between. For the CDR3, the DNA is TGTGCCAGTAGTACGACAGCTAGCACAGATACGCAGTATTTT. It codes for CASSTTASTDTQYF.

This clone has more than one count but fewer than ten. The same CDR3 also results from other DNA sequences found in this sample. CDR3 DNA: TGTGCCAGTGGAGCTAACTATGGCTACACCTTC. It encodes CASGANYGYTF. The chain links TRBV19 to TRBJ1-2; D not resolved. This CDR3 has 11 residues. CDR1 LNHDA and CDR2 SQIVND come from the germline V gene (reference sequence). Trimming shortened V by 8 bases and J by 0 bases, and 4 bases separated the two germline ends.

This clone has a handful of counts. The J gene is TRBJ2-7, the V gene TRBV5-1; D remains unclear. Germline CDR1 reads SGHRS; CDR2 reads YFSETQ. This CDR3 comprises 12 residues. V was trimmed by 4 bases and J by 3 bases, leaving 8 bases between them. CDR3 protein: CASSRTSYEQYF. In nucleotides, the CDR3 is TGCGCCAGCAGCCGTACGAGCTACGAGCAGTACTTC.

This chain links TRBV21-1 with TRBJ2-5. TRBV21-1 is a documented pseudogene. The CDR3 runs to 16 residues. The CDR3 spells CASSKGTIFNQETQYF. The DNA of the CDR3 is TGTGCCAGCAGCAAAGGGACGATTTTCAACCAAGAGACCCAGTACTTC.

This clone was detected once. This rearrangement joins TRBV18 to TRBJ1-2, with D perhaps matching TRBD1 (6 bases). V was trimmed by 3 bases and J by 6 bases, leaving 14 bases between them. CDR1 is KGHSH and CDR2 is LQKENI in the germline V gene. The CDR3 totals 14 residues. CDR3 residues: CASSPATGKDGYTF. CDR3 sequence (DNA): TGTGCCAGCTCACCCGCCACAGGGAAGGATGGCTACACCTTC.

This clone has only one observation. The chain carries TRBV5-1 and TRBJ1-1; TRBD1 might be the D (5 bases). Trimming removed 4 bases from V and 3 bases from J, with 10 bases in between. The CDR3 is 13 amino acids. CDR1 is SGHRS and CDR2 is YFSETQ in the germline V gene. This CDR3 reads CASSATGDTEAFF. CDR3 DNA: TGCGCCAGCAGCGCAACAGGAGACACTGAAGCTTTCTTT.

This chain connects TRBV11-2 to TRBJ2-1; a possible D gene is TRBD1 (6 bases). Trimming removed 3 bases from V and 3 bases from J, with 12 bases in between. CDR3 length: 15 residues. Germline V gene sequence: CDR1 SGHAT, CDR2 FQNNGV. The CDR3 loop reads CASSLGGGNYNEQFF. Here the CDR3 DNA reads TGTGCCAGCAGCTTGGGTGGGGGCAACTACAATGAGCAGTTCTTC. The whole variable domain, filled in from reference TRBV11-2 and TRBJ2-1, reads EAGVAQSPRYKIIEKRQSVAFWCNPISGHATLYWYQQILGQGPKLLIQFQNNGVVDDSQLPKDRFSAERLKGVDSTLKIQPAKLEDSAVYLCASSLGGGNYNEQFFGPGTRLTVL.

This chain connects TRBV29-1 to TRBJ1-2; 8 positions match TRBD1. The V gene's germline CDR1 is SQVTM and CDR2 ANQGSEA. The V segment lost 5 bases and the J segment 8 bases; nucleotides outside the gene matches: 7. The CDR3 totals 12 residues. This CDR3 is CSVSQGAEGYTF. The CDR3 coding sequence is TGCAGCGTTTCTCAGGGGGCGGAGGGCTACACCTTC.